Listed below are T cell receptor beta chains from one sample, sequenced in a study of post-analysis software for immune sequencing data. MiXCR was run by TCRdb on the PCR reads, yielding one entry per CDR3 protein. The table shows hundreds of thousands of distinct CDR3 sequences, with roughly 46% occurring only once. Sequencing was performed on blood. These receptors all come from a girl under 18 with multiple sclerosis. Each CDR3 is given with its conserved first and last residue. The order of the fields is J gene, D gene, V gene, clone size, CDR3 protein, CDR3 DNA. D genes are given only for firm matches. A row's size may be missing; if present it is once, few, many or a size class.

>TRBJ2-5|TRBD1|TRBV7-9|.
CASSAFGQDQETQYF
TGTGCCAGCAGCGCCTTCGGACAGGACCAAGAGACCCAGTACTTC
>TRBJ2-7|.|TRBV5-1|few
CASSFTPTEGEQYF
TGCGCCAGCAGCTTCACCCCCACCGAGGGGGAGCAGTACTTC
>TRBJ1-2|.|TRBV12-3/TRBV12-4|.
CASTYVGRNGYTF
TGTGCCAGCACCTACGTGGGCAGGAACGGCTACACCTTC
>TRBJ2-1|.|TRBV15|.
CATAPRAMDNEQFF
TGTGCCACAGCACCTCGGGCCATGGACAATGAGCAGTTCTTC
>TRBJ2-3|TRBD1|TRBV2|.
CASSERRTSRGTDTQYF
TGTGCCAGCAGTGAACGCCGTACTTCCAGGGGGACAGATACGCAGTATTTT
>TRBJ2-7|TRBD1|TRBV29-1|few
CSVGTGPSYEQYF
TGCAGCGTTGGGACAGGGCCTTCCTACGAGCAGTACTTC
>TRBJ1-2|.|TRBV5-1|.
CASSLAEGDYTF
TGCGCCAGCAGCTTGGCTGAGGGAGACTACACCTTC
>TRBJ2-3|.|TRBV7-9|few
CASSFITDTQYF
TGTGCCAGCAGCTTTATTACGGATACGCAGTATTTT
>TRBJ1-5|TRBD1|TRBV7-9|.
CASNHWTGVGDQPQHF
TGTGCCAGCAACCACTGGACAGGGGTAGGGGATCAGCCCCAGCATTTT
>TRBJ1-6|.|TRBV4-3|.
CASSQVEFSPLHF
TGCGCCAGCAGCCAAGTGGAGTTTTCACCCCTCCACTTT
>TRBJ2-1|.|TRBV11-3|.
CASSLEFKRENNEQFF
TGTGCCAGCAGCTTAGAATTCAAACGGGAGAACAATGAGCAGTTCTTC
>TRBJ2-1|TRBD2|TRBV3-1|.
CASSQVLLAGVNSSYNEQFF
TGTGCCAGCAGCCAAGTCCTCCTAGCGGGAGTTAACAGCTCCTACAATGAGCAGTTCTTC
>TRBJ2-7|TRBD1|TRBV18|.
CASSTGTGNVYEQYF
TGTGCCAGCTCAACCGGGACAGGGAACGTTTACGAGCAGTACTTC
>TRBJ2-7|.|TRBV20-1|.
CSARVRVSYEQYF
TGCAGTGCTAGAGTCAGGGTCTCCTACGAGCAGTACTTC
>TRBJ2-1|TRBD2|TRBV5-1|.
CASSLTLAAHNEQFF
TGCGCCAGCAGCCTGACACTAGCGGCCCACAATGAGCAGTTCTTC
>TRBJ2-3|TRBD2|TRBV10-3|many
CAISRLASTDTQYF
TGTGCCATCAGTCGACTAGCTTCCACAGATACGCAGTATTTT